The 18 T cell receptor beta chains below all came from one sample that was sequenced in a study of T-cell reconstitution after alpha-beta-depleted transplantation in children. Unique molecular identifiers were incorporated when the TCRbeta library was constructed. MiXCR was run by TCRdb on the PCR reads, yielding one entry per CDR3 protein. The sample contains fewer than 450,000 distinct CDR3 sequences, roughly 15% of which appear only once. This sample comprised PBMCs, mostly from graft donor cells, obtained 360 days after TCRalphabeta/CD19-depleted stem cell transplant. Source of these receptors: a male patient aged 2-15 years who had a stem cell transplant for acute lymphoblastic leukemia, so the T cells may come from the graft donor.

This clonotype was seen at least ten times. As DNA, the CDR3 is TGTGCCAGCCGCCAAGGAACTGAAGCTTTCTTT. It codes for CASRQGTEAFF. This chain links TRBV6-5 with TRBJ1-1; D not certain. Trimming left V 8 bases short and J 5 bases short, with 9 bases between. The CDR3 has 11 amino acids. Per the germline V gene, CDR1 is MNHEY and CDR2 is SVGAGI.

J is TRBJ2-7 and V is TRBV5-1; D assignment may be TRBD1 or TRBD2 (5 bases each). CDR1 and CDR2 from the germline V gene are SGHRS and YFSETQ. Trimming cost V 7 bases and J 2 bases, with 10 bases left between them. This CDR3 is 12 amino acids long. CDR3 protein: CASGDVAYEQYF. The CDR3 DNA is TGCGCCAGCGGGGACGTCGCCTACGAGCAGTACTTC.

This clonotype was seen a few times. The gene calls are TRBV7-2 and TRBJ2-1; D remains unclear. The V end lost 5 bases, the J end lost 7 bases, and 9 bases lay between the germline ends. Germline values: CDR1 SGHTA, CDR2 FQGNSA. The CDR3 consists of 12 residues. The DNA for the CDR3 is TGTGCCAGCAGCGGACCTAGGAATGAGCAGTTCTTC. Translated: CASSGPRNEQFF.

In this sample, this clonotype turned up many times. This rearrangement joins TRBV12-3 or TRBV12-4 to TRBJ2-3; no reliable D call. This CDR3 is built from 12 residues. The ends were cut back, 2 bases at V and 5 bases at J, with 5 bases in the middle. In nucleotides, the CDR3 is TGTGCCAGCAGTTTACGGAGAGATACGCAGTATTTT. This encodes CASSLRRDTQYF.

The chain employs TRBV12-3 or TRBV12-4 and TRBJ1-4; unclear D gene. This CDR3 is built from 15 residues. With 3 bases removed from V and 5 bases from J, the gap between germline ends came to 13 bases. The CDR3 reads CASSFKGQVNEKLFF. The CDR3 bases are TGTGCCAGCAGTTTTAAGGGTCAGGTGAATGAAAAACTGTTTTTT.

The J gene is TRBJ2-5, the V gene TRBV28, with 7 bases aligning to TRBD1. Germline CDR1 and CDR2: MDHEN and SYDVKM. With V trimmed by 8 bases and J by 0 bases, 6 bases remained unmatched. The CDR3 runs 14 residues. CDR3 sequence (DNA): TGTGCCAGCCTGGGGACAGCCGACCAAGAGACCCAGTACTTC. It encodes CASLGTADQETQYF.

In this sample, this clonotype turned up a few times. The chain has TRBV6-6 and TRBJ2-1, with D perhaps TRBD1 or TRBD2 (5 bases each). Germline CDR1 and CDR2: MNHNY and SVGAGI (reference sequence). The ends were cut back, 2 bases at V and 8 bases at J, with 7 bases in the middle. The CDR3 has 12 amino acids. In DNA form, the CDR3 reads TGTGCCAGCAGTTACCAGGGAGATGAGCAGTTCTTC. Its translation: CASSYQGDEQFF.

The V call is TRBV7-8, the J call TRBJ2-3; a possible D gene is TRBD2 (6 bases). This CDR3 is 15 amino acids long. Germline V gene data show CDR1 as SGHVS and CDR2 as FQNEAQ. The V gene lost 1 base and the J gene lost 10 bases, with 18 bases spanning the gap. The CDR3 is CASSLESRLEGPQYF. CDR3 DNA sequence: TGTGCCAGCAGCTTAGAGTCCCGCTTGGAGGGGCCGCAGTATTTT.

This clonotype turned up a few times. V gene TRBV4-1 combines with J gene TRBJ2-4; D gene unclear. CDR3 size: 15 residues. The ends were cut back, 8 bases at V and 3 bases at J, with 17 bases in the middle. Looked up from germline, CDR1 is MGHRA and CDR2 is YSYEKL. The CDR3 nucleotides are TGCGCCAGCGGGCGACCCATCGGACGCAAAAACATTCAGTACTTC. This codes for CASGRPIGRKNIQYF.

For the CDR3, the DNA is TGTGCCAGCAGTTCTCACCCCCAGGGTACTGATCAGTTCTTC. It codes for CASSSHPQGTDQFF. The chain recombines TRBV28 with TRBJ2-1, with a weak D call TRBD1 (5 bases). This CDR3 region has 14 residues. The germline V gene encodes CDR1 MDHEN and CDR2 SYDVKM. The V end lost 4 bases, the J end lost 13 bases, and 20 bases lay between the germline ends. The variable domain in full, completed from reference TRBV28 and TRBJ2-1, reads DVKVTQSSRYLVKRTGEKVFLECVQDMDHENMFWYRQDPGLGLRLIYFSYDVKMKEKGDIPEGYSVSREKKERFSLILESASTNQTSMYLCASSSHPQGTDQFFGPGTRLTVL.

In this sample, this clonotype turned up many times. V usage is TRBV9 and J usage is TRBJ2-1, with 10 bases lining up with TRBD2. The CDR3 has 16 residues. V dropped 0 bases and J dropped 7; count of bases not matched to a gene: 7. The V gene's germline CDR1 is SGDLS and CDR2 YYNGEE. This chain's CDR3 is CASSVDPSGRMNEQFF. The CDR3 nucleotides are TGTGCCAGCAGCGTAGACCCTAGCGGGAGAATGAATGAGCAGTTCTTC.

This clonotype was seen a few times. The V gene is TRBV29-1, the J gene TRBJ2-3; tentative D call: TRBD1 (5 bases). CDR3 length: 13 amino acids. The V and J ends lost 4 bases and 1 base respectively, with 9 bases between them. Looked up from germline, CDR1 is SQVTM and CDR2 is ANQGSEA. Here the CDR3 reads CSVGAGRTDTQYF. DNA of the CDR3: TGCAGCGTTGGGGCAGGGCGCACAGATACGCAGTATTTT.

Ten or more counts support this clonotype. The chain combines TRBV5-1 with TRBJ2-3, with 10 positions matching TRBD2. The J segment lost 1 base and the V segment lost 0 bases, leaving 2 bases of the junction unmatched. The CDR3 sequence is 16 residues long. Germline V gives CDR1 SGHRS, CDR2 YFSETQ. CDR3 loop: CASSLGTSGRTDTQYF. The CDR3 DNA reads TGCGCCAGCAGCTTGGGGACTAGCGGTCGCACAGATACGCAGTATTTT.

CDR3 loop: CASSQDLWTGASLQETQYF. CDR3 in DNA: TGCGCCAGCAGCCAAGATCTGTGGACAGGGGCGTCCCTCCAAGAGACCCAGTACTTC. This chain connects TRBV4-3 to TRBJ2-5; 9 positions agree with TRBD1. Trimming cost V 0 bases and J 1 base; bases outside gene matches: 12. The CDR3 is 19 residues long. Germline V CDR1 and CDR2: LGHNA, YSLEER.

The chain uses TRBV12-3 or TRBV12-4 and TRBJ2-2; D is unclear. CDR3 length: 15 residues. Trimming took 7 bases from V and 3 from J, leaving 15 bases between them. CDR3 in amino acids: CASTLAPLDTGELFF. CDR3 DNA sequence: TGTGCCAGCACCCTGGCCCCTTTGGACACCGGGGAGCTGTTTTTT.

The CDR3 is CASSQDTGLARNEQFF. CDR3 nucleotides: TGTGCCAGCAGCCAAGATACGGGACTAGCGAGGAATGAGCAGTTCTTC. V and J are TRBV4-2 and TRBJ2-1; the match to TRBD2 covers 10 bases. The CDR3 is 16 residues long. CDR1 LGHNA and CDR2 YNFKEQ come from the germline V gene. J was trimmed by 7 bases and V by 0 bases; bases with no gene match: 6.

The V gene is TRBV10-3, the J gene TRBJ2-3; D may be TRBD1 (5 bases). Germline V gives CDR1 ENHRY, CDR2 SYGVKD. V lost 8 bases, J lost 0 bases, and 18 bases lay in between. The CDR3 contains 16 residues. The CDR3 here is CAIGTDSLSSTDTQYF. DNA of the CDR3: TGTGCCATCGGAACCGACAGTCTTTCTAGCACAGATACGCAGTATTTT.

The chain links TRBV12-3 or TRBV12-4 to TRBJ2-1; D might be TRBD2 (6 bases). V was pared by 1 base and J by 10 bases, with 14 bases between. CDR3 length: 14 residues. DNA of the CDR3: TGTGCCAGCAGTTTAGAGGGACTTGGAGACGAGCAGTTCTTC. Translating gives CASSLEGLGDEQFF.